The rows below give T cell receptor beta chains drawn from one sample of a study of memory CD4+ T cells and cytomegalovirus serostatus. Clones were sequenced by immunoSEQ multiplex PCR, and TCRdb holds only the in-frame ones, with some missing. The data contain 80,000 to 100,000 clones, 75% to 85% of them singletons. Sequenced: memory CD4+ T cells from blood. The receptor source for this set is an adult in good health and CMV-seropositive. Each CDR3 is given without its conserved first and last residue. Some rows have no size entry. The others give once, few or many, or a class for an expanded clone.

TRBJ1-4 | TRBV13 | . | ASSPRATNEKLF
TRBJ1-2 | TRBV7-3 | . | ASSSGTGDYGYT
TRBJ2-7 | TRBV6-5 | . | ASSPRTGGFNEQY
TRBJ1-5 | TRBV19 | . | ASSMWENQPQH
TRBJ2-1 | TRBV28 | . | ASTRSSYNEQF
TRBJ2-3 | TRBV5-1 | . | ASSFSGASGTQY
TRBJ1-5 | TRBV30 | . | AWSPARDQPQH
TRBJ2-3 | TRBV5-4 | . | ASSPGGGLGDTQY
TRBJ2-7 | TRBV2 | . | ASFLRYEQY
TRBJ1-1 | TRBV6-1 | few | ASSIQGDTEAF
TRBJ1-2 | TRBV29-1 | . | SVKGDGYT
TRBJ1-2 | TRBV18 | . | ASSPPGDRYGYT
TRBJ1-4 | TRBV7-9 | . | ASSLGQGKEKLF
TRBJ2-1 | TRBV5-5 | . | ASRQGTSGNNEQF
TRBJ2-7 | TRBV28 | . | ASRPGLAGVYSYEQY
TRBJ2-3 | TRBV28 | . | ASSEPGQGSDTQY
TRBJ1-4 | TRBV30 | . | AWRKQELRLF
TRBJ2-5 | TRBV7-2 | once | ASLNWGMGETQY
TRBJ1-4 | TRBV15 | . | ATSRDSAAVEKLF
TRBJ1-1 | TRBV28 | . | ASSQNSKTGGAF
TRBJ1-4 | TRBV18 | . | ASSRGTSAFEKLF
TRBJ2-7 | TRBV5-1 | . | ASSLAILGTGSYEQY
TRBJ2-1 | TRBV5-1 | . | ASSPVAGVSYNEQF